This T cell receptor beta chain derives from a study of blood T cell repertoires in COVID-19. Study background: Acute and convalescent COVID-19 specimens originated in the United States, Italy and Spain.

Losses at the gene ends were 6 bases for V and 4 bases for J; bases not matched to a gene: 4. Germline V gene lookup returns CDR1 ENHRY and CDR2 SYGVKD. The CDR3 has 13 residues. As originally analysed: Reference gene primers were amplified, and this amplification served to estimate nucleated cell counts. TCRdb's copy holds only in-frame clones and misses some; the assay was immunoSEQ multiplex PCR. V and J calls plus clone size are reproduced from that table; the DNA served to infer D and trimming. Here the sample spans 300,000 to 450,000 clones, approximately 81% being singletons. Material: peripheral blood. The J gene is TRBJ1-1, the V gene TRBV10-3; 8 bases are shared with TRBD1. The TCR was taken from a woman between 18 and 30 years old with acute or convalescent COVID-19. The CDR3 DNA reads as TGTGCCATCAGCGACAGGGGAGGCACTGAAGCTTTCTTT. It is translated as CAISDRGGTEAFF.